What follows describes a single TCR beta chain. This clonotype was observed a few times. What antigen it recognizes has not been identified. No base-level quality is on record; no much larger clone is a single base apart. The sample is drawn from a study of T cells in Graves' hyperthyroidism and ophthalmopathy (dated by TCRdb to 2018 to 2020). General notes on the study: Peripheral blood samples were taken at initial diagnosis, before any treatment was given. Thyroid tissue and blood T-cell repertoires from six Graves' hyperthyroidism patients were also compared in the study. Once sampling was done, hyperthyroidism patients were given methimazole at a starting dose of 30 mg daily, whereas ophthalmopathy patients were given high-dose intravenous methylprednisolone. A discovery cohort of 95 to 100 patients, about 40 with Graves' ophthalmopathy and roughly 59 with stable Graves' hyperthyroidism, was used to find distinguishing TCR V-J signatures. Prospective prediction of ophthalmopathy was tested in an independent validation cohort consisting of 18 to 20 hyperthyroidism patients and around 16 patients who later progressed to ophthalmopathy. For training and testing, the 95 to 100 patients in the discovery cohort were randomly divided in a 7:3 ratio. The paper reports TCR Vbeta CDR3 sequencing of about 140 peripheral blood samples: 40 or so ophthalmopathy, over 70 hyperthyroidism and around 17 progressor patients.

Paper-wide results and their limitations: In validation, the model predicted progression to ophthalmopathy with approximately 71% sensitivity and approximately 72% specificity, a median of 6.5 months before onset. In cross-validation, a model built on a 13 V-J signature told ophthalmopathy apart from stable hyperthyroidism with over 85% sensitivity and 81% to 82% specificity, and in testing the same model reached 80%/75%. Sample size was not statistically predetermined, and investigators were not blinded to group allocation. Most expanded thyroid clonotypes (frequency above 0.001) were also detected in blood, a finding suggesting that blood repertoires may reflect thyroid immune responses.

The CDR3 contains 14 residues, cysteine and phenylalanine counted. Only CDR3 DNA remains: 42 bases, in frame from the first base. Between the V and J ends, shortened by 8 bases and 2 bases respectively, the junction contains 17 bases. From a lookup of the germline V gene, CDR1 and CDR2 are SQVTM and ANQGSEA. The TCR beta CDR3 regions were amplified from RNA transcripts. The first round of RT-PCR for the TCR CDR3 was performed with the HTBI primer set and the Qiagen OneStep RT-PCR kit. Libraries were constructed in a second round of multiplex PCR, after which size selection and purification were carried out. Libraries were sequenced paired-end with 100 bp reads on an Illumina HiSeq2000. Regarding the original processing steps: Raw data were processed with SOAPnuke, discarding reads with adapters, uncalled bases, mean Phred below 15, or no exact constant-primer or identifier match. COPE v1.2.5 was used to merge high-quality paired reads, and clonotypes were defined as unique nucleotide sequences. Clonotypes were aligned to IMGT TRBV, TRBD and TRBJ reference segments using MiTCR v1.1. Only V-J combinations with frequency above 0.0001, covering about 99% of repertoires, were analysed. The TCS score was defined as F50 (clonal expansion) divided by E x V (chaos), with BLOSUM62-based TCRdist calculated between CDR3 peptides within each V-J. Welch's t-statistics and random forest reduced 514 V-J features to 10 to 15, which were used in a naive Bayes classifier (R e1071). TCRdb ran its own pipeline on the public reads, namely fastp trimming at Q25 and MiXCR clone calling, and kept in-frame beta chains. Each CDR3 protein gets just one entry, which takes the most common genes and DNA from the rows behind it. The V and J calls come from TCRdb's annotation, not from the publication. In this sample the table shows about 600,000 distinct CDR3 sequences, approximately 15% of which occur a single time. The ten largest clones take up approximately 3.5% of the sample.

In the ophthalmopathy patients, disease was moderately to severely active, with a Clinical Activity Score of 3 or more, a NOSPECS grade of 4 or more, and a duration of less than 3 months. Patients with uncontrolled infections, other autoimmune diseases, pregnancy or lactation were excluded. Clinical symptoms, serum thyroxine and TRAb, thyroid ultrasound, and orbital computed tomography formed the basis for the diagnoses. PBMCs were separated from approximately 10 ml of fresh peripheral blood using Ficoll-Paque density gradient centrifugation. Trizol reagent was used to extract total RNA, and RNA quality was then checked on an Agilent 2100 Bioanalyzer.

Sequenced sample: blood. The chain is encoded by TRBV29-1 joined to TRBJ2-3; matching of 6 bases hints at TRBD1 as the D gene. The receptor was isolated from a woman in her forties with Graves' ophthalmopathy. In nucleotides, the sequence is TGCAGCACTCAGATAGGGGGTACCACAGATACGCAGTATTTT. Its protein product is CSTQIGGTTDTQYF.